This T cell receptor (beta chain) was obtained from a study of blood T cell repertoires in COVID-19. Study in general: Some COVID-19 samples were acute and others convalescent; all came from the United States, Italy and Spain. PBMCs, B-cell-depleted T cells, or T cells were the source of the cDNA or gDNA that made up the material.

Per the original methods: Scientists estimated how many nucleated cells there were by amplifying reference gene primers. Clones were sequenced by immunoSEQ multiplex PCR, and TCRdb holds only the in-frame ones, with some missing. That table gives V, J and clone size, and the DNA gave D and trimming. The sample lists about 350,000 clones; roughly 86% were seen once. Seattle's cohort entered during active infection and was followed longitudinally. Sequencing input: peripheral blood. The receptor's source is a woman in her 70s with COVID-19, enrolled during active disease.

CDR3 sequence reads: CASRIGTANTEAFF. The CDR3 region has the DNA TGTGCCAGTAGAATCGGGACAGCAAACACTGAAGCTTTCTTT. V gene TRBV19 combines with J gene TRBJ1-1; TRBD1 aligns across 7 bases. There are 14 residues in the CDR3. CDR1 is LNHDA, CDR2 SQIVND, per germline (reference sequence). With 6 bases clipped from V and 2 bases from J, the junction kept 6 bases outside the gene matches.